Shown below are 18 T cell receptor beta chains from a single sample sequenced in a study of CD8 T cells in Susac syndrome. RNA amounts of roughly 0.45 to 1 ug underwent reverse transcription with random hexamers. Using its own MiXCR run on the immunoSEQ multiplex PCR reads, TCRdb lists one record per CDR3 protein. Of 150,000 to 160,000 distinct CDR3 sequences in the sample, around 95% are singletons; the top ten hold 0.15% to 0.2%. The sample was CD4+ T cells from PBMCs. Every receptor here comes from a human donor with Susac syndrome.

V usage is TRBV25-1 and J usage is TRBJ1-6, with D possibly being TRBD1 (5 bases). Germline CDR1 is MGHDK and CDR2 is SYGVNS. Trimming took 3 bases from V and 7 from J, leaving 16 bases between them. CDR3 length: 16 amino acids. The CDR3 spells CASSDQAGRGNSPLHF. In DNA form, the CDR3 reads TGTGCCAGCAGTGACCAGGCGGGGAGGGGAAATTCACCCCTCCACTTT.

The chain recombines TRBV7-3 with TRBJ2-1; the match to TRBD1 covers 8 bases. Germline trimming cut 1 base from V and 8 bases from J; bases unmatched to any gene: 4. The CDR3 contains 14 residues. Per germline, CDR1 SGHTA and CDR2 FQGTGA. CDR3: CASSLNPGGHEQFF. The CDR3 coding sequence is TGTGCCAGCAGCTTAAATCCAGGGGGCCATGAGCAGTTCTTC.

The chain combines TRBV29-1 with TRBJ1-1; D remains ambiguous. Germline CDR1 SQVTM, CDR2 ANQGSEA. Trimming removed 3 bases from V and 4 bases from J, with 6 bases in between. The CDR3 extends over 11 amino acids. For the CDR3, the DNA is TGCAGCGTTGATGGCGTCACTGAAGCTTTCTTT. This translates into CSVDGVTEAFF.

V usage is TRBV20-1 and J usage is TRBJ2-1; D gene uncertain. The germline gives CDR1 DFQATT, CDR2 SNEGSKA (reference sequence). CDR3 length equals 14 residues. V was pared by 1 base and J by 2 bases, with 9 bases between. This CDR3 reads CSARGVTTYNEQFF. The CDR3 bases are TGCAGTGCTAGAGGGGTAACCACCTACAATGAGCAGTTCTTC.

CDR3 amino acids: CSASSYSGANVLTF. CDR3 DNA: TGCAGTGCCAGCTCATACTCTGGGGCCAACGTCCTGACTTTC. This chain connects TRBV20-1 to TRBJ2-6; D is undetermined. CDR1 is DFQATT, CDR2 SNEGSKA, per germline (reference sequence). Trimming stripped 6 bases from V and 0 bases from J, with 9 bases between. There are 14 residues in the CDR3.

This chain connects TRBV12-3 or TRBV12-4 to TRBJ2-1, with D hard to call. The CDR3 totals 17 residues. V dropped 6 bases and J dropped 0 bases, with 18 bases sitting between them. The CDR3 DNA sequence: TGTGCCAGCAGAGATCTGGGCAGCCTAAGCTCCTACAATGAGCAGTTCTTC. The encoded protein is CASRDLGSLSSYNEQFF.

This chain joins TRBV12-3 or TRBV12-4 and TRBJ2-1; D perhaps matches TRBD1 (6 bases). Between the trimmed V and J ends, which lost 5 bases and 4 bases, there was a span of 9 bases. CDR3 length: 13 amino acids. The CDR3 region has the DNA TGTGCCAGCAGTCATGACAGGTACAATGAGCAGTTCTTC. It encodes CASSHDRYNEQFF.

This chain connects TRBV6-2 or TRBV6-3 to TRBJ2-7; tentatively, D is TRBD1 (5 bases). The ends were cut back, 6 bases at V and 3 bases at J, with 12 bases in the middle. The CDR3 loop spans 13 amino acids. The germline V gene encodes CDR1 MNHEY and CDR2 SVGEGT. Here the CDR3 reads CASSSFDSYEQYF. As DNA, the CDR3 is TGTGCCAGCAGCTCCTTCGACAGCTACGAGCAGTACTTC.

The chain uses TRBV4-1 and TRBJ2-3; D is uncertain. V lost 3 bases, J lost 0 bases, and 13 bases lay in between. Per the germline V gene, CDR1 is MGHRA and CDR2 is YSYEKL. The CDR3 has 16 residues. This CDR3 is CASSHADRASTDTQYF. The DNA for the CDR3 is TGCGCCAGCAGCCACGCTGACCGGGCTAGCACAGATACGCAGTATTTT.

V gene TRBV29-1 combines with J gene TRBJ2-7; TRBD2 matches at 8 bases. Germline V gene lookup returns CDR1 SQVTM and CDR2 ANQGSEA. With 1 base clipped from V and 6 bases from J, the junction kept 5 bases outside the gene matches. The CDR3 is 13 residues long. The CDR3 loop is CSVEGFRGGEQYF. In DNA, the CDR3 is TGCAGCGTTGAAGGCTTCCGGGGGGGCGAGCAGTACTTC.

The chain uses TRBV5-4 and TRBJ2-7; no reliable D call. The V end was cut by 1 base, the J end by 3 bases, with 5 bases between. CDR1 is SGHNT, CDR2 YYREEE, per germline (reference sequence). The CDR3 is 12 amino acids. The CDR3 nucleotides are TGTGCCAGCAGCTTGAACAACTACGAGCAGTACTTC. This sequence encodes CASSLNNYEQYF.

CDR3 sequence: CASRFSVSSYNEQFF. The CDR3, as DNA: TGCGCCAGCAGGTTTAGCGTGAGCTCCTACAATGAGCAGTTCTTC. This chain connects TRBV5-1 to TRBJ2-1; tentative D call: TRBD2 (5 bases). This CDR3 spans 15 amino acids. Germline V CDR1 and CDR2: SGHRS, YFSETQ. Trimming shortened V by 5 bases and J by 0 bases, and 12 bases separated the two germline ends. Full variable domain (rest looked up from reference TRBV5-1 and TRBJ2-1): KAGVTQTPRYLIKTRGQQVTLSCSPISGHRSVSWYQQTPGQGLQFLFEYFSETQRNKGNFPGRFSGRQFSNSRSEMNVSTLELGDSALYLCASRFSVSSYNEQFFGPGTRLTVL.

The chain is built from TRBV7-9 and TRBJ2-5; 12 bases agree with TRBD2. CDR3 length: 17 residues. Germline V CDR1 and CDR2: SEHNR, FQNEAQ (reference sequence). J gave up 5 bases and V 5 bases, and 12 bases lay outside the gene matches. The CDR3 DNA follows: TGTGCCAGCAGCGTCGGACTAGCGGGGACCGCACTCGAGACCCAGTACTTC. It codes for CASSVGLAGTALETQYF.

This chain joins TRBV20-1 and TRBJ2-1; D gene ambiguous. Trimming took 3 bases from V and 9 from J, leaving 6 bases between them. From germline, CDR1 is DFQATT and CDR2 SNEGSKA (reference sequence). The CDR3 covers 10 residues. Written as DNA, the CDR3 is TGCAGTGCTAGGACCACTGAGCAGTTCTTC. Protein product: CSARTTEQFF.

V and J are TRBV18 and TRBJ2-3; tentatively, D is TRBD1 or TRBD2 (5 bases each). The ends were cut back, 2 bases at V and 2 bases at J, with 11 bases in the middle. The CDR3 consists of 15 residues. Germline CDR1 reads KGHSH; CDR2 reads LQKENI. The CDR3 nucleotides read TGTGCCAGCTCACCAGGGACGGGAATCACAGATACGCAGTATTTT. Its protein product is CASSPGTGITDTQYF.

The chain uses TRBV12-3 or TRBV12-4 and TRBJ2-3, with TRBD1 as a possible D gene (5 bases). The ends were cut back, 5 bases at V and 2 bases at J, with 14 bases in the middle. CDR3 length equals 15 residues. The CDR3: CASSPRQPTTDTQYF. In DNA form, the CDR3 reads TGTGCCAGCAGTCCCCGACAGCCTACCACAGATACGCAGTATTTT.

The rearrangement joins TRBV18 to TRBJ1-1; perhaps TRBD1 as D (6 bases). V was shortened by 3 bases and J by 5 bases, with 7 bases between the two germline ends. CDR3 length: 12 amino acids. The germline CDR1 and CDR2 sequences are KGHSH and LQKENI. The CDR3 region has the DNA TGTGCCAGCTCACCGGACAGAACTGAAGCTTTCTTT. It is translated as CASSPDRTEAFF.

The genes are TRBV9 and TRBJ1-2; 7 nucleotides align to TRBD1. This CDR3 has 14 residues. CDR1 SGDLS and CDR2 YYNGEE come from the germline V gene. V gave up 0 bases and J gave up 8 bases; unmatched junction bases: 7. The CDR3 region has the DNA TGTGCCAGCAGCGTAGGGGTAGGGGGCTCGGGCTACACCTTC. It translates to CASSVGVGGSGYTF. The variable domain in full, with the rest retrieved from reference TRBV9 and TRBJ1-2, is DSGVTQTPKHLITATGQRVTLRCSPRSGDLSVYWYQQSLDQGLQFLIQYYNGEERAKGNILERFSAQQFPDLHSELNLSSLELGDSALYFCASSVGVGGSGYTFGSGTRLTVV.